The following is a T cell receptor beta chain sequence with its context. Its antigen is still unknown. The authors obtained roughly 2 micrograms of genomic DNA from cryopreserved PBMCs for TCR beta libraries. The assay was immunoSEQ multiplex PCR, and TCRdb's table has in-frame clones only and misses some. The repertoire holds approximately 150,000 clones, with 77% as singletons. These data originate in a study of cytotoxic CD8 clonotypes in ibrutinib-treated CLL. Study conclusions and caveats: T-cell clonality at baseline went above that of age-matched healthy donors and rose and fell with circulating CD8+ T-cell counts. Public clonotypes proved infrequent, and on treatment they shrank or remained steady.

Per germline, CDR1 SGDLS and CDR2 YYNGEE. V gave up 3 bases and J gave up 7 bases, with 11 bases separating them. There are 12 residues in the CDR3. The clonotype comes from a human donor with chronic lymphocytic leukemia. This sequence joins TRBV9 and TRBJ2-7; no reliable D call. Specimen: PBMCs, collected after 12 months of ibrutinib treatment. The CDR3 is CASSATPREQYF. The CDR3 DNA is TGTGCCAGCAGCGCAACCCCCAGGGAGCAGTACTTC.